A selection of T cell receptor beta chains follows, all from one sample in a study of cytotoxic CD8 clonotypes in ibrutinib-treated CLL. The table came from immunoSEQ multiplex PCR; TCRdb's copy has only in-frame clones and leaves some out. The sample gives about 130,000 clones, approximately 83% of which show up once; around 2% is in the top ten. Sequencing was performed on PBMCs, taken after 24 months of ibrutinib treatment. Receptors originate from a human donor with chronic lymphocytic leukemia. CDR3s include the opening cysteine and the closing phenylalanine or tryptophan. D genes are given only for firm matches. Not every row has a clone size; where given, it reads once, few, many or a size class.

clone size	D gene	J gene	V gene	CDR3 protein	CDR3 DNA
-	-	TRBJ2-7	TRBV5-1	CASSLEGSYEQYF	TGCGCCAGCAGCTTGGAGGGCTCCTACGAGCAGTACTTC
-	TRBD1	TRBJ1-4	TRBV28	CASSGWDSLTNEKLFF	TGTGCCAGCAGTGGCTGGGACAGCCTAACTAATGAAAAACTGTTTTTT
-	-	TRBJ2-7	TRBV5-1	CASSWGGGIAYEQYF	TGCGCCAGCAGCTGGGGCGGCGGGATAGCGTACGAGCAGTACTTC
-	TRBD1	TRBJ2-7	TRBV9	CASSALGQGEQYF	TGTGCCAGCAGCGCACTCGGACAGGGCGAGCAGTACTTC
-	TRBD1	TRBJ2-1	TRBV7-6	CASSLGSGVGQGGGEQFF	TGTGCCAGCAGCTTAGGCTCGGGCGTCGGACAGGGTGGCGGTGAGCAGTTCTTC
few	TRBD2	TRBJ2-3	TRBV28	CASRELGKPRTGTSGRRTDTQYF	TGTGCCAGCCGGGAGTTAGGTAAGCCGCGAACCGGGACTAGCGGGAGGCGCACAGATACGCAGTATTTT
-	-	TRBJ1-5	TRBV7-2	CASSPDSFVQPQHF	TGTGCCAGCAGCCCGGACAGCTTTGTTCAGCCCCAGCATTTT
few	-	TRBJ1-5	TRBV9	CASSVDWDQPQHF	TGTGCCAGCAGCGTAGATTGGGATCAGCCCCAGCATTTT
-	-	TRBJ1-1	TRBV13	CASTLQGMNTEAFF	TGTGCCAGTACCCTACAGGGCATGAACACTGAAGCTTTCTTT
-	-	TRBJ2-2	TRBV18	CASSPPNGGENGELFF	TGTGCCAGCTCACCACCCAACGGGGGTGAGAACGGGGAGCTGTTTTTT
-	-	TRBJ2-7	TRBV30	CACGTGTYEQYF	TGTGCCTGCGGCACAGGGACCTACGAGCAGTACTTC
-	-	TRBJ1-1	TRBV28	CASSFGLQAEAFF	TGTGCCAGCAGTTTCGGCCTTCAGGCTGAAGCTTTCTTT
few	TRBD1	TRBJ1-2	TRBV6-1	CASSRTGVYGYTF	TGTGCCAGCAGCCGGACAGGGGTCTATGGCTACACCTTC
once	TRBD1	TRBJ1-5	TRBV10-3	CAISGTGNQPQHF	TGTGCCATCAGTGGGACAGGGAATCAGCCCCAGCATTTT
-	-	TRBJ2-7	TRBV15	CATSRDPDWGEQYF	TGTGCCACCAGCAGAGACCCGGACTGGGGGGAGCAGTACTTC
-	TRBD1	TRBJ2-2	TRBV4-1	CASSHPPGQGLSIANTGELFF	TGCGCCAGCAGCCACCCACCGGGACAGGGATTGAGTATTGCGAACACCGGGGAGCTGTTTTTT
-	-	TRBJ2-7	TRBV7-2	CASSLGMLSSYEQYF	TGTGCCAGCAGCTTAGGGATGCTCAGCTCCTACGAGCAGTACTTC
-	TRBD2	TRBJ2-3	TRBV19	CASSAPRGGAGGTDTQYF	TGTGCCAGTAGTGCCCCCCGTGGTGGAGCGGGGGGAACAGATACGCAGTATTTT
-	-	TRBJ1-2	TRBV19	CASSKPTDLYGYTF	TGTGCCAGTAGTAAACCGACAGACCTCTATGGCTACACCTTC
-	-	TRBJ1-1	TRBV28	CASRLQGGGTEAFF	TGTGCCAGCAGGCTGCAGGGCGGGGGGACTGAAGCTTTCTTT
-	-	TRBJ1-2	TRBV4-1	CASSQDLTSYTNYGYTF	TGCGCCAGCAGCCAAGATTTGACTAGCTACACTAACTATGGCTACACCTTC
-	-	TRBJ2-1	TRBV29-1	CSVVDASDEQFF	TGCAGCGTTGTCGATGCTAGCGATGAGCAGTTCTTC
-	-	TRBJ1-2	TRBV21-1	CASSKSRTMCYGYTF	TGTGCCAGCAGCAAAAGTAGGACGATGTGCTATGGCTACACCTTC
-	-	TRBJ1-6	TRBV7-9	CASSQTMATADYNSPLHF	TGTGCCAGCAGCCAAACTATGGCAACGGCAGACTATAATTCACCCCTCCACTTT
-	-	TRBJ2-5	TRBV18	CASSPGDGTQYF	TGTGCCAGCTCACCCGGAGATGGGACCCAGTACTTC
-	TRBD1	TRBJ1-1	TRBV7-2	CASSTWDREWPEAFF	TGTGCCAGCAGCACATGGGACAGGGAATGGCCTGAAGCTTTCTTT
few	TRBD2	TRBJ2-1	TRBV28	CASTRSSSGHNEQFF	TGTGCCAGCACCCGTTCGTCTAGCGGGCACAATGAGCAGTTCTTC